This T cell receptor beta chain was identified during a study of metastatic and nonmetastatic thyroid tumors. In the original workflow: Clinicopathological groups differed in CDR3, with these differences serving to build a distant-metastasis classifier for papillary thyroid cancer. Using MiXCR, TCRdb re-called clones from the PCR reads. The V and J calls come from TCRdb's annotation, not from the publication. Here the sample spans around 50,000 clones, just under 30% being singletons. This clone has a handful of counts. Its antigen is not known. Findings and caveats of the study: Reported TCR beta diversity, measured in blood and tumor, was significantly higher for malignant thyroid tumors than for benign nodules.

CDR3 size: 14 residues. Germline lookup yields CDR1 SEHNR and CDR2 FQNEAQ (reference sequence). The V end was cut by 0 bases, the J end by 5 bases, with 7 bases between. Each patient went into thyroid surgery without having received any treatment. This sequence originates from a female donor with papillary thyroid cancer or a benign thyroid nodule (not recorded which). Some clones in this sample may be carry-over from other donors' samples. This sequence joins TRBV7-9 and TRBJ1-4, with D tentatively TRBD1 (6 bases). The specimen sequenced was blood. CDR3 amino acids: CASSLAGQNEKLFF. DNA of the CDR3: TGTGCCAGCAGCTTAGCCGGACAGAATGAAAAACTGTTTTTT.